Listed below are T cell receptor beta chains from one sample, sequenced in a study of radiotherapy plus CTLA-4 blockade in lung cancer. TCRdb keeps only in-frame clones here, not all; method: immunoSEQ multiplex PCR. The repertoire consists of approximately 65,000 clones, with approximately 75% occurring once and the leading ten covering 3.5% to 4.5%. The sample consisted of peripheral blood, taken from a patient treated with radiotherapy plus ipilimumab. The receptors were sampled from a human donor with non-small cell lung cancer who had a complete response to radiotherapy plus ipilimumab. Both conserved end residues are part of each CDR3. The D gene is left open where the match is weak. Rows give clone size only sometimes, using once, few, many, or a class for an expanded clone.

d_call,clone_size,v_call,j_call,cdr3_aa,cdr3_nt
TRBD1,few,TRBV19,TRBJ2-7,CASSYRDRAYEQYF,TGTGCCAGTAGTTACAGGGACAGGGCCTACGAGCAGTACTTC
TRBD2,once,TRBV14,TRBJ2-2,CASSLLAGVYGGELFF,TGTGCCAGCAGCCTTCTAGCGGGAGTATATGGCGGGGAGCTGTTTTTT
.,.,TRBV19,TRBJ1-2,CASSIIGGSGYTF,TGTGCCAGTAGTATCATTGGGGGTAGTGGCTACACCTTC
TRBD1,.,TRBV7-2,TRBJ1-2,CASSSADRGLGGYTF,TGTGCCAGCAGCTCGGCAGACAGGGGGCTGGGAGGCTACACCTTC
.,.,TRBV27,TRBJ2-2,CASSLSGLGDIGELFF,TGTGCCAGCAGTTTATCCGGGCTAGGGGACATAGGGGAGCTGTTTTTT
TRBD1,once,TRBV10-3,TRBJ1-1,CASLDEDRVGAFF,TGTGCCAGCCTCGACGAAGACAGGGTAGGAGCTTTCTTT
TRBD2,.,TRBV6-5,TRBJ2-1,CASTSFSIGAGGEFF,TGTGCCAGCACCTCCTTCTCTATTGGGGCGGGGGGGGAGTTCTTC
TRBD1,.,TRBV5-4,TRBJ1-4,CASSPTGGSEKLFF,TGTGCCAGCAGCCCAACAGGGGGCAGTGAAAAACTGTTTTTT
.,.,TRBV6-5,TRBJ1-1,CASSYSWRGKTEAFF,TGTGCCAGCAGTTACTCTTGGAGAGGGAAGACTGAAGCTTTCTTT
.,.,TRBV6-5,TRBJ2-2,CASCSGGQNGELFF,TGTGCCAGCTGTTCCGGGGGTCAGAACGGGGAGCTGTTTTTT
TRBD1,.,TRBV6-5,TRBJ2-2,CASSYSSRGHTGELFF,TGTGCCAGCAGTTACTCGTCCAGGGGGCACACCGGGGAGCTGTTTTTT
TRBD1,.,TRBV19,TRBJ2-1,CASSIRTGSYNEQFF,TGTGCCAGTAGTATTAGGACAGGGTCCTACAATGAGCAGTTCTTC
TRBD1,.,TRBV4-1,TRBJ1-3,CASSQTGTGEGNTIYF,TGCGCCAGCAGCCAAACGGGAACAGGGGAGGGAAACACCATATATTTT
.,.,TRBV12-5,TRBJ1-1,CASGSISGTEAFF,TGTGCTAGTGGTTCAATCTCTGGCACTGAAGCTTTCTTT
TRBD1,once,TRBV11-3,TRBJ1-1,CASSGRGPSTEAFF,TGTGCCAGCAGCGGCAGGGGGCCCAGCACTGAAGCTTTCTTT
.,.,TRBV11-3,TRBJ1-1,CASSPSDGIFEAFF,TGTGCCAGCAGCCCATCAGACGGAATCTTTGAAGCTTTCTTT
TRBD1,few,TRBV25-1,TRBJ1-2,CASRPQGLNYGYTF,TGTGCCAGCAGGCCACAGGGGCTTAACTATGGCTACACCTTC
.,.,TRBV30,TRBJ2-1,CAWSGSVFEQFF,TGTGCCTGGAGTGGGTCGGTCTTTGAGCAGTTCTTC
.,few,TRBV4-3,TRBJ2-2,CASSQEAWLTNTGELFF,TGCGCCAGCAGCCAAGAAGCTTGGCTGACGAACACCGGGGAGCTGTTTTTT
TRBD1,.,TRBV18,TRBJ1-1,CASSSTPGQGERSTEAFF,TGTGCCAGCTCATCAACCCCGGGACAGGGAGAGAGAAGCACTGAAGCTTTCTTT
TRBD2,.,TRBV12-5,TRBJ2-1,CASGRLGLAGGVSYNEQFF,TGTGCTAGTGGTCGACTCGGACTAGCGGGAGGGGTTTCCTACAATGAGCAGTTCTTC
TRBD1,.,TRBV5-1,TRBJ2-2,CASSITGGTNTGELFF,TGCGCCAGCAGCATAACAGGGGGAACGAACACCGGGGAGCTGTTTTTT
.,once,TRBV6-1,TRBJ1-2,CAGSSQSNYGYTF,TGTGCCGGCAGTTCACAGTCTAACTATGGCTACACCTTC
.,.,TRBV15,TRBJ1-1,CATSRDYQHGTEAFF,TGTGCCACCAGCAGAGATTATCAGCACGGCACTGAAGCTTTCTTT
.,few,TRBV5-1,TRBJ1-3,CASSLERSDGNTIYF,TGCGCCAGCAGCCTCGAAAGGTCAGATGGAAACACCATATATTTT
.,.,TRBV9,TRBJ2-3,CASSPSGVADTQYF,TGTGCCAGCAGCCCATCGGGGGTGGCAGATACGCAGTATTTT
.,.,TRBV30,TRBJ1-5,CAWSPRGARGVQPQHF,TGTGCCTGGAGTCCTCGGGGGGCGCGTGGGGTGCAGCCCCAGCATTTT